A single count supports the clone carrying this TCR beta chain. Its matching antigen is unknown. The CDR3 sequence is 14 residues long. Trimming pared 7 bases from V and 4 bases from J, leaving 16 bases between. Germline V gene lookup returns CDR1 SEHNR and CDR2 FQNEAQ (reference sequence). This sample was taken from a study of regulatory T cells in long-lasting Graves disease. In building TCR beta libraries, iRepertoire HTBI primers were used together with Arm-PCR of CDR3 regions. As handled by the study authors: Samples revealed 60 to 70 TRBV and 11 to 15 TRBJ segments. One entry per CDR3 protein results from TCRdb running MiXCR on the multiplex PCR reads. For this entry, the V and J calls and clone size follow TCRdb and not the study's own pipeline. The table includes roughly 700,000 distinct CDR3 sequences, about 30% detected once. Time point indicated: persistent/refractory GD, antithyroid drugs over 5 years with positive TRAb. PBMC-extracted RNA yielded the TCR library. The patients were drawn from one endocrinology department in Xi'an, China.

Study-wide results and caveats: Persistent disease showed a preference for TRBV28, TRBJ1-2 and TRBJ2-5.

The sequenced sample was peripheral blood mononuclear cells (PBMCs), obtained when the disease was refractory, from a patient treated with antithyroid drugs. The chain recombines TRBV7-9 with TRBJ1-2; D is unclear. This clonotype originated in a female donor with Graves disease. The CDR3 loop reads CASIPRAGGYGYTF. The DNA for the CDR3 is TGTGCCAGCATCCCCAGAGCTGGTGGCTATGGCTACACCTTC.